This TCR beta chain was profiled in a study of cytomegalovirus exposure and HLA in healthy donors. Turning to this clone: Its matching antigen is unknown.

The PCR used 60 Vbeta and 13 Jbeta primers. Assay used: immunoSEQ multiplex PCR; TCRdb lists only in-frame clones, some missing. The table has 140,000 or so clones, approximately 80% seen once. Broader study findings: Sequencing probably produced one cluster of sequence variants that were highly shared. Association of a missense DCLRE1C variant with TCR beta V- and J-gene trimming was reported in a later analysis.

Trimming left V 0 bases short and J 3 bases short, with 11 bases between. The CDR3 covers 15 residues. Germline V gene data show CDR1 as LGHNA and CDR2 as YSLEER. Sequenced material: PBMCs. The TCR originated in a female donor in good health and CMV-seronegative. The chain uses TRBV4-3 and TRBJ1-2; no reliable D call. The CDR3 DNA reads as TGCGCCAGCAGCCAAGAGGCGGGGTTCGACTATGGCTACACCTTC. It codes for CASSQEAGFDYGYTF.